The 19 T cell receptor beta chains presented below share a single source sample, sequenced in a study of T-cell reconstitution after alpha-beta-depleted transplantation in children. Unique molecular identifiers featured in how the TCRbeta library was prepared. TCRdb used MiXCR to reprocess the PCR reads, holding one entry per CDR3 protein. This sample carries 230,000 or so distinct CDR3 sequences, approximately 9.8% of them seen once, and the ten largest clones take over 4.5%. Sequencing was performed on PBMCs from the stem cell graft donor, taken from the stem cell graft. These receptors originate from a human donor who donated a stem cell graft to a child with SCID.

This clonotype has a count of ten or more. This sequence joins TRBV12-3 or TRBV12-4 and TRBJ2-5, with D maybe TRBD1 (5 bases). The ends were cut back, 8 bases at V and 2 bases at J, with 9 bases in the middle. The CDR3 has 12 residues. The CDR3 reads CASGRGQETQYF. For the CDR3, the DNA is TGTGCCAGCGGAAGGGGACAAGAGACCCAGTACTTC.

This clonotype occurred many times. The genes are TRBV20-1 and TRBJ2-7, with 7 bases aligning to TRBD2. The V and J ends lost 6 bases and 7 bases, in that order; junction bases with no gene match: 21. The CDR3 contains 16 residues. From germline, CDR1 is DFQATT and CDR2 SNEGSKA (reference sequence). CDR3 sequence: CSAAWGGPPSEGEQYF. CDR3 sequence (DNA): TGCAGTGCCGCCTGGGGGGGACCTCCTTCTGAAGGGGAGCAGTACTTC.

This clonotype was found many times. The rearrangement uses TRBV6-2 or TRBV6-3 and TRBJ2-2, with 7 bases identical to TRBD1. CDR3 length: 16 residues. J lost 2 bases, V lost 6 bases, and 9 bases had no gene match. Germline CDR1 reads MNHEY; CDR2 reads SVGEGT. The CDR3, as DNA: TGTGCCAGCAGATCCTTGGGACAGCGTAACACCGGGGAGCTGTTTTTT. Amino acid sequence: CASRSLGQRNTGELFF.

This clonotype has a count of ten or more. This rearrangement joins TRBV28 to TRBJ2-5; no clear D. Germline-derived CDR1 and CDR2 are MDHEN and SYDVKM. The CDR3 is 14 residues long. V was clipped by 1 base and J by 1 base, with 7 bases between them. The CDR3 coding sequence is TGTGCCAGCAGTTTATATAGCCCCCAAGAGACCCAGTACTTC. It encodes CASSLYSPQETQYF.

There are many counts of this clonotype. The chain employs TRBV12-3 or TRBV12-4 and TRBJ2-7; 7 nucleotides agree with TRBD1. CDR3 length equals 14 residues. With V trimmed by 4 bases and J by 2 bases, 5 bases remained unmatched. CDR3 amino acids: CASSSDRDPYEQYF. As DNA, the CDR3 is TGTGCCAGCAGTTCCGACAGGGATCCCTACGAGCAGTACTTC.

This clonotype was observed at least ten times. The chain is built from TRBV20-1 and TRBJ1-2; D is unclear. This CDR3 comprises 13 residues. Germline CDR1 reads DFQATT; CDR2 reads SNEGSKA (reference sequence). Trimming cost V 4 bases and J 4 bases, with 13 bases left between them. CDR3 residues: CSAISSTGYGYTF. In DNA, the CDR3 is TGCAGTGCTATCTCTTCCACGGGCTATGGCTACACCTTC.

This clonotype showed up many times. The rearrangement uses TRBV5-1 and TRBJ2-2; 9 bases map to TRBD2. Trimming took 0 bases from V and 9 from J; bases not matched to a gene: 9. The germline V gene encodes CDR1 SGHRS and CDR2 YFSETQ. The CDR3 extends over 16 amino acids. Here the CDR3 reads CASSLASGATRRELFF. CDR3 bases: TGCGCCAGCAGCTTGGCTAGCGGGGCGACTCGGAGGGAGCTGTTTTTT. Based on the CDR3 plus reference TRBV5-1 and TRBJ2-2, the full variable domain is KAGVTQTPRYLIKTRGQQVTLSCSPISGHRSVSWYQQTPGQGLQFLFEYFSETQRNKGNFPGRFSGRQFSNSRSEMNVSTLELGDSALYLCASSLASGATRRELFFGEGSRLTVL.

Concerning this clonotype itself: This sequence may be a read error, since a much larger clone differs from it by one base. CDR3 protein: CASSLAGDGDTF. CDR3 sequence (DNA): TGTGCCAGCAGCTTAGCAGGGGATGGCGACACCTTC. This chain links TRBV7-9 with TRBJ1-2, with a possible D match to TRBD1 (5 bases). Germline V gene data show CDR1 as SEHNR and CDR2 as FQNEAQ (reference sequence). CDR3 size: 12 residues.

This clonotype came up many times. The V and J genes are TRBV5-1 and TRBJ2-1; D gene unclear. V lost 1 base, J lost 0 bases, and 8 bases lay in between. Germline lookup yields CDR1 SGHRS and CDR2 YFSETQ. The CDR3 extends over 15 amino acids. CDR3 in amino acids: CASSLRQSSYNEQFF. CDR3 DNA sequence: TGCGCCAGCAGCTTGCGCCAGAGCTCCTACAATGAGCAGTTCTTC.

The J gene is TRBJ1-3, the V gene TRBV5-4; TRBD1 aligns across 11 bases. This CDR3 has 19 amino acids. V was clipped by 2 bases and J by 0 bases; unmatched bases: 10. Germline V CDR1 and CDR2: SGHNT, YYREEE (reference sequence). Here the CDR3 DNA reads TGTGCCAGCAGCTTTTGGGGACAGGGGGTCGCTTACTCTGGAAACACCATATATTTT. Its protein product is CASSFWGQGVAYSGNTIYF.

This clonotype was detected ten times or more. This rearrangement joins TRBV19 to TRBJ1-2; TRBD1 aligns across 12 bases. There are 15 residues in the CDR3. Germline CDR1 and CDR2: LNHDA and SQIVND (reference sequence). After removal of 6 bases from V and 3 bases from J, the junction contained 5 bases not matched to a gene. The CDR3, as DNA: TGTGCCAGTAGCGGGGACAGGGGGCAAGACTATGGCTACACCTTC. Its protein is CASSGDRGQDYGYTF.

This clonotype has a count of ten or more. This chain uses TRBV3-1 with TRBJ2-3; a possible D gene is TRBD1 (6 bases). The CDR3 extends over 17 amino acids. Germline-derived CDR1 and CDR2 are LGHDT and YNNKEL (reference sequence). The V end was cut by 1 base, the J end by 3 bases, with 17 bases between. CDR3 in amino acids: CASSQAEVGRGTDTQYF. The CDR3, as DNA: TGTGCCAGCAGCCAAGCCGAGGTGGGCAGGGGAACAGATACGCAGTATTTT.

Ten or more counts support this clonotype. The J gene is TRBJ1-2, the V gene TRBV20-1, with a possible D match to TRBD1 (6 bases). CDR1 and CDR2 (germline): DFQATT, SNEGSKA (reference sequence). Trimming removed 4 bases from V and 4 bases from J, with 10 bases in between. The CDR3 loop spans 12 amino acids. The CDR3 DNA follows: TGCAGTGCTACGGGGGGCAGCTATGGCTACACCTTC. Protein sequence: CSATGGSYGYTF.

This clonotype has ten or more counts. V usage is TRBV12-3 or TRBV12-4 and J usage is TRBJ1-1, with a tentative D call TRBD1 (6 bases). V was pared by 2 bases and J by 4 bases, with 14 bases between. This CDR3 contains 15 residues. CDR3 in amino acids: CASSLSRGLGTEAFF. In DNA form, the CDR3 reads TGTGCCAGCAGTTTATCCCGGGGGCTGGGCACTGAAGCTTTCTTT.

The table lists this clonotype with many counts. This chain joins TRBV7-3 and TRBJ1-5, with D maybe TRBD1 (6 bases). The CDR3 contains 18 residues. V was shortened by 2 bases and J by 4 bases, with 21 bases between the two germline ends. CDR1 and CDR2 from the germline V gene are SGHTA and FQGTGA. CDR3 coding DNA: TGTGCCAGCAGCTTACGGTCCGCCCAGGAGGGACATAATCAGCCCCAGCATTTT. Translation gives CASSLRSAQEGHNQPQHF.

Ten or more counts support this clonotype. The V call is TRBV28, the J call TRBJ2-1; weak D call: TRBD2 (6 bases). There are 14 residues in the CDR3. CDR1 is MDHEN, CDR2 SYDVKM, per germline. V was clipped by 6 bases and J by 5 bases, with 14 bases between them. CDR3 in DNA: TGTGCCAGCAGATTAAGATGGGGGGACAATGAGCAGTTCTTC. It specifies CASRLRWGDNEQFF.

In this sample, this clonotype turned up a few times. The CDR3 DNA reads as TGTGCCAGCAGCTTTTTGGCAGGGGGTCGCGAGACCCAGTACTTC. Translating gives CASSFLAGGRETQYF. V is TRBV7-9 and J is TRBJ2-5, with 7 bases matching TRBD1. This CDR3 region has 15 residues. CDR1 is SEHNR and CDR2 is FQNEAQ in the germline V gene (reference sequence). The junction had 9 bases not matched to a gene; V was cut back by 3 bases and J by 5 bases.

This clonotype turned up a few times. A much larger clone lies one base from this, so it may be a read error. The CDR3 protein is CASSLEPFPGPVDTF. The CDR3 nucleotides read TGTGCCAGCAGCCTAGAGCCATTTCCGGGACCAGTCGACACCTTC. The chain has TRBV6-1 and TRBJ1-2; possible D gene TRBD1, 5 bases. The V end was cut by 6 bases, the J end by 12 bases, with 26 bases between. Germline values: CDR1 MNHNS, CDR2 SASEGT. The CDR3 covers 15 residues.

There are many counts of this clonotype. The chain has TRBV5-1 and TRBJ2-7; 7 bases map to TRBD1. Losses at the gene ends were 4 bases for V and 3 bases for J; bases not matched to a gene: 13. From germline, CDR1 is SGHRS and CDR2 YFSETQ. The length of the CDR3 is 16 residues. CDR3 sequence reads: CASSPGDSRSYYEQYF. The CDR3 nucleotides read TGCGCCAGCAGCCCAGGGGACAGCCGTTCTTACTACGAGCAGTACTTC.